These T cell receptor beta chains were read from a single sample in a study of OX40 agonist ivuxolimab in advanced cancers. Repertoires were generated with immunoSEQ multiplex PCR, while TCRdb's copy carries only in-frame clones and drops some. This sample has about 77,000 clones, with approximately 92% found just once. The sequenced sample was CD4+ or CD8+ T cells sorted from blood, obtained in a trial of the OX40 agonist ivuxolimab. These receptors originate from an adult with an advanced solid tumor such as melanoma, head and neck, liver or kidney cancer. The CDR3 runs from the conserved cysteine through the conserved F or W. Each record gives: J gene, D gene, CDR3 length, clone size, V gene, CDR3 DNA, CDR3 protein. A D gene is named only where the DNA matches it firmly. Expanded clones are given a class, and other clones once, few, many or no size at all.

TRBJ2-1	.	15	.	TRBV6-1	TGTGCCAGCAGTGACAGGGGGGCCGGTCGTGGTGAGCAGTTCTTC	CASSDRGAGRGEQFF
TRBJ2-4	.	15	.	TRBV18	TGTGCCAGCTCACCCCCTGCAGGGAGAGTTGACATTCAGTACTTC	CASSPPAGRVDIQYF
TRBJ2-5	.	12	.	TRBV29-1	TGCAGCGCCCATACAGGGCCAGAGACCCAGTACTTC	CSAHTGPETQYF
TRBJ2-5	.	16	.	TRBV7-9	TGTGCCAGCAGCTTAGGCCGACAGGCGTACCAAGAGACCCAGTACTTC	CASSLGRQAYQETQYF
TRBJ1-1	.	14	.	TRBV5-4	TGTGCCAGCAGCTTGGCAACAGCGAACACTGAAGCTTTCTTT	CASSLATANTEAFF
TRBJ2-7	.	14	.	TRBV6-5	TGTGCCAGCACAGGGTTGCGTTTTCGGTACGAGCAGTACTTC	CASTGLRFRYEQYF
TRBJ1-2	.	12	few	TRBV29-1	TGCAGCGTGGACAGCGGTCACTATGGCTACACCTTC	CSVDSGHYGYTF
TRBJ1-5	TRBD1	14	.	TRBV11-2	TGTGCCAGCAGCCCGGGACAGTTCAATCAGCCCCAGCATTTT	CASSPGQFNQPQHF
TRBJ2-1	TRBD1	15	.	TRBV25-1	TGTGCCAGCAGCCTCAGGGGACAGGGAAACAATGAGCAGTTCTTC	CASSLRGQGNNEQFF
TRBJ2-3	.	14	.	TRBV7-2	TGTGCCAGCAGCTTAGCGTGGACACAGGATACGCAGTATTTT	CASSLAWTQDTQYF
TRBJ2-3	.	16	.	TRBV6-1	TGTGCCAGCAGTGAAATGGCCCGTACTGGCACAGATACGCAGTATTTT	CASSEMARTGTDTQYF
TRBJ2-1	TRBD1	14	.	TRBV19	TGTGCCAGTAGTGGGGGACAGGGGTATTATGAGCAGTTCTTC	CASSGGQGYYEQFF
TRBJ2-7	.	13	.	TRBV7-5	TGTGCCAGCAGCTTGGGGGTTTCCTACGAGCAGTACTTC	CASSLGVSYEQYF
TRBJ1-6	.	15	.	TRBV7-9	TGTGCCAGCAGCCCACACAGGGCCCAAGATTCACCCCTCCACTTT	CASSPHRAQDSPLHF
TRBJ1-1	.	15	.	TRBV7-8	TGTGCCAGCAGCTTATCGGACAGTACGAGCACTGAAGCTTTCTTT	CASSLSDSTSTEAFF
TRBJ1-1	.	14	.	TRBV25-1	TGTGCCAGCATACCGAGTCTCGGATCCGTTGAAGCTTTCTTT	CASIPSLGSVEAFF
TRBJ2-3	.	16	.	TRBV28	TGTGCCAGCAGTCGAACAGGGCAGGGACCACCGTATACGCAGTATTTT	CASSRTGQGPPYTQYF
TRBJ1-3	.	13	once	TRBV28	TGTGCCAGCAGTTTCGACTCTGGAAACACCATATATTTT	CASSFDSGNTIYF
TRBJ2-7	.	14	.	TRBV7-2	TGTGCCAGCAGCTTAGGGGTGGGGCCTAACGAGCAGTACTTC	CASSLGVGPNEQYF
TRBJ1-4	TRBD1	17	.	TRBV7-9	TGTGCCAGCCCCCTTGGGACAGGGGGGAGAACTAATGAAAAACTGTTTTTT	CASPLGTGGRTNEKLFF
TRBJ1-2	TRBD1	14	.	TRBV5-1	TGCGCCAGCAGCTTAGGCGGGACAGGGGATGGCTACACCTTC	CASSLGGTGDGYTF
TRBJ2-1	TRBD2	15	.	TRBV30	TGTGCCTGGGAAGGAACTAGCGGGTTATACAATGAGCAGTTCTTC	CAWEGTSGLYNEQFF
TRBJ2-5	.	11	once	TRBV7-2	TGTGCCAGCAGCTCCCTGGAGACCCAGTACTTC	CASSSLETQYF